The 12 T cell receptor beta chains below all came from one sample that was sequenced in a study of shared clonotypes between healthy human individuals. Here immunoSEQ multiplex PCR was the method, and the copy in TCRdb shows in-frame clones only, minus some. The sample lists more than 150,000 clones; over 85% were seen once. Sequencing input: naive CD4+ T cells sorted from blood. Subset here: CD45RA+ positively selected. The receptors shown here come from a woman in her 30s in good health.

This chain connects TRBV25-1 to TRBJ1-3; D is uncertain. Germline V gene lookup returns CDR1 MGHDK and CDR2 SYGVNS. The length of the CDR3 is 15 residues. V lost 1 base, J lost 4 bases, and 11 bases lay in between. The CDR3 reads CASSESRVSGNTIYF. The CDR3 DNA is TGTGCCAGCAGTGAATCCCGGGTTTCGGGAAACACCATATATTTT.

CDR3 bases: TGTGCCAGCAGCTTTACAGGGGTCCCCAACAATGAGCAGTTCTTC. This codes for CASSFTGVPNNEQFF. The gene calls are TRBV11-2 and TRBJ2-1; 7 bases line up with TRBD1. The junction had 7 bases not matched to a gene; V was cut back by 3 bases and J by 5 bases. This CDR3 has 15 amino acids. Germline V gives CDR1 SGHAT, CDR2 FQNNGV.

The chain combines TRBV10-1 with TRBJ2-2; D ambiguous. V lost 5 bases, J lost 4 bases, and 11 bases lay in between. This CDR3 is 14 amino acids long. In germline, CDR1 is WNHNN, CDR2 SYGVQD (reference sequence). The CDR3 loop is CASSRAPTTGELFF. The CDR3 nucleotides read TGCGCCAGCAGTCGGGCCCCTACCACCGGGGAGCTGTTTTTT.

The chain links TRBV7-3 to TRBJ2-1, with D unresolved. Per germline, CDR1 SGHTA and CDR2 FQGTGA. Between the trimmed V and J ends, which lost 0 bases and 1 base, there was a span of 10 bases. The length of the CDR3 is 16 residues. The CDR3 DNA sequence: TGTGCCAGCAGCTTAACGGCGGCCTTGTCCTACAATGAGCAGTTCTTC. Protein: CASSLTAALSYNEQFF.

The chain has TRBV28 and TRBJ1-2; TRBD1 is a possible D gene (6 bases). This CDR3 has 15 amino acids. CDR1 is MDHEN and CDR2 is SYDVKM in the germline V gene. Trimming shortened V by 6 bases and J by 4 bases, and 18 bases separated the two germline ends. CDR3 amino acids: CASRTTRGGAYGYTF. The DNA for the CDR3 is TGTGCCAGCAGGACCACCCGGGGGGGGGCCTATGGCTACACCTTC.

This chain links TRBV5-1 with TRBJ2-7; D call uncertain. Germline CDR1 SGHRS, CDR2 YFSETQ. The CDR3 spans 13 residues. Deletions cut 2 bases from V and 2 bases from J, with 8 bases between. The CDR3 sequence: CASSFGLPYEQYF. Here the CDR3 DNA reads TGCGCCAGCAGCTTCGGGTTGCCCTACGAGCAGTACTTC. The full variable domain, completed using reference TRBV5-1 and TRBJ2-7, is KAGVTQTPRYLIKTRGQQVTLSCSPISGHRSVSWYQQTPGQGLQFLFEYFSETQRNKGNFPGRFSGRQFSNSRSEMNVSTLELGDSALYLCASSFGLPYEQYFGPGTRLTVT.

This chain links TRBV27 with TRBJ1-5, with TRBD1 identical over 7 bases. The V gene end was trimmed by 4 bases and the J gene end by 0 bases; junction bases not matched to a gene: 3. CDR3 size: 15 residues. Germline-derived CDR1 and CDR2 are MNHEY and SMNVEV (reference sequence). CDR3 DNA sequence: TGTGCCAGCAGTTCAGGGGGTAATAGCAATCAGCCCCAGCATTTT. It translates to CASSSGGNSNQPQHF.

The chain is built from TRBV25-1 and TRBJ2-7, with D perhaps assigned TRBD1 or TRBD2 (5 bases each). The V end was cut by 6 bases, the J end by 5 bases, with 14 bases between. Germline V gene lookup returns CDR1 MGHDK and CDR2 SYGVNS. The CDR3 has 13 residues. CDR3 in DNA: TGTGCCAGCAGGGCCATGGGGGAGAACGAGCAGTACTTC. It yields the protein CASRAMGENEQYF.

This rearrangement joins TRBV5-1 to TRBJ2-5; D unresolved. The J call may be wrong; the DNA end is better matched by TRBJ2-7. The CDR3 runs 12 residues. CDR1 SGHRS and CDR2 YFSETQ come from the germline V gene. The CDR3 loop is CASSLAFNEQYF. The DNA of the CDR3 is TGCGCCAGCAGCTTGGCATTCAACGAGCAGTACTTC.

V and J are TRBV29-1 and TRBJ2-5, with 13 bases fitting TRBD2. Germline CDR1 SQVTM, CDR2 ANQGSEA. The CDR3 totals 14 residues. The J segment lost 5 bases and the V segment lost 6 bases, leaving 6 bases of the junction unmatched. The CDR3 is CSVDTSGREETQYF. In DNA form, the CDR3 reads TGCAGCGTGGACACTAGCGGGAGGGAGGAGACCCAGTACTTC.

This chain connects TRBV6-5 to TRBJ2-5; D gene unclear. Trimming stripped 6 bases from V and 5 bases from J, with 16 bases between. The CDR3 length is 14 residues. CDR1 is MNHEY and CDR2 is SVGAGI in the germline V gene. CDR3 protein: CASSSSPATETQYF. DNA for the CDR3: TGTGCCAGCAGCTCTAGTCCGGCGACGGAGACCCAGTACTTC.

V and J are TRBV30 and TRBJ2-7; D call uncertain. Germline-derived CDR1 and CDR2 are GTSNPN and SVGIG (reference sequence). V was trimmed by 3 bases and J by 7 bases, leaving 7 bases between them. The CDR3 totals 10 residues. CDR3 loop: CAWRAPEQYF. Written as DNA, the CDR3 is TGTGCCTGGAGGGCGCCGGAGCAGTACTTC.